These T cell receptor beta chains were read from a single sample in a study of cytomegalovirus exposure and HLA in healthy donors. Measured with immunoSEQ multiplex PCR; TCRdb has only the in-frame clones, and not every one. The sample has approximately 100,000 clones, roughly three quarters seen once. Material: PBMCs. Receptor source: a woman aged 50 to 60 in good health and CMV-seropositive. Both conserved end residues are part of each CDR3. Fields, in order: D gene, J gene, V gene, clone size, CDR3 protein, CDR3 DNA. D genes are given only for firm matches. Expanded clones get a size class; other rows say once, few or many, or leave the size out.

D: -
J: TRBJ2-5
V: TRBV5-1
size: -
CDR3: CASSLRRAGETQYF
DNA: TGCGCCAGCAGCTTGCGCAGGGCGGGGGAGACCCAGTACTTC

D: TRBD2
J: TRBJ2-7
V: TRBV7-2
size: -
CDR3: CASSRTSYEQYF
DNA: TGTGCCAGCAGCCGGACTAGCTACGAGCAGTACTTC

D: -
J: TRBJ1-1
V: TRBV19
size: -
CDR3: CASSSPGGNTEAFF
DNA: TGTGCCAGTAGTTCCCCGGGGGGGAACACTGAAGCTTTCTTT

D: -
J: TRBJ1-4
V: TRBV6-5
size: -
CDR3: CASRPGSTNEKLFF
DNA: TGTGCCAGCAGGCCGGGTTCAACTAATGAAAAACTGTTTTTT

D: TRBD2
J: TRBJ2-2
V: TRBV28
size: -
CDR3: CASSQAPETSGNRELFF
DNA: TGTGCCAGCAGCCAAGCACCTGAGACTAGCGGGAATCGGGAGCTGTTTTTT

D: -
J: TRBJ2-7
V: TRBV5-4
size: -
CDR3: CASSLDPVVAYEQYF
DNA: TGTGCCAGCAGCTTGGACCCGGTGGTAGCCTACGAGCAGTACTTC

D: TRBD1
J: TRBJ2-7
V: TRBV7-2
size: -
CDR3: CASSDGQGFDEQYF
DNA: TGTGCCAGCAGCGACGGACAGGGCTTCGACGAGCAGTACTTC

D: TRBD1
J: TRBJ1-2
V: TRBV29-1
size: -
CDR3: CSVEEVGGPSNTF
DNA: TGCAGCGTTGAAGAAGTAGGGGGCCCCAGTAACACCTTC

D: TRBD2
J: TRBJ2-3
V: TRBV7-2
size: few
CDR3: CASSVAGLKDTQYF
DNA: TGTGCCAGCAGCGTAGCGGGCCTCAAGGATACGCAGTATTTT

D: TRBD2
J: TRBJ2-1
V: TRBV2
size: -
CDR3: CASSAYTPGLAGGGNEQFF
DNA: TGTGCCAGCAGTGCTTACACTCCCGGACTAGCGGGGGGCGGCAATGAGCAGTTCTTC

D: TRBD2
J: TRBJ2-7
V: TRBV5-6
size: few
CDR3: CASSLAAGGAGFAYEQYF
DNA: TGTGCCAGCAGCTTGGCCGCGGGGGGTGCAGGTTTCGCCTACGAGCAGTACTTC

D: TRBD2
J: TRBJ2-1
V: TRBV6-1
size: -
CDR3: CASSGLAGTKNEQFF
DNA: TGTGCCAGCAGTGGACTAGCGGGGACTAAGAATGAGCAGTTCTTC

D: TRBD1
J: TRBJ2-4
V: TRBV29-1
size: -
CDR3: CSVEWDSQYF
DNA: TGCAGCGTTGAATGGGACAGTCAGTACTTC

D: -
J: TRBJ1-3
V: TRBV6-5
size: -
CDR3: CASSPTGGNTIYF
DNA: TGTGCCAGCAGTCCGACAGGTGGAAACACCATATATTTT

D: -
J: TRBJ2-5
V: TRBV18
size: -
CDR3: CASSPNGRGLQETQYF
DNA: TGTGCCAGCTCACCAAACGGCAGGGGTCTCCAAGAGACCCAGTACTTC

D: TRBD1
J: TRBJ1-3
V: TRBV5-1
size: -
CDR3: CASSPRTGGNTIYF
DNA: TGCGCCAGCAGCCCCCGGACAGGAGGAAACACCATATATTTT

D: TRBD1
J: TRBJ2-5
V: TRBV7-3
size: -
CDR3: CASSLDRGSETQYF
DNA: TGTGCCAGCAGCTTGGACAGGGGGTCAGAGACCCAGTACTTC

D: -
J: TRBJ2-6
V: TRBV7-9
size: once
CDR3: CASSLGSVSGANVLTF
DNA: TGTGCCAGCAGCTTAGGATCGGTCTCTGGGGCCAACGTCCTGACTTTC

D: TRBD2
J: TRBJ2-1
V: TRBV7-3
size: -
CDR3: CASGTSGGDNEQFF
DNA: TGTGCCAGCGGGACTAGCGGGGGGGACAATGAGCAGTTCTTC

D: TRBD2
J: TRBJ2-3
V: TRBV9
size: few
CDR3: CASSVGGRGTDTQYF
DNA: TGTGCCAGCAGCGTAGGCGGGAGAGGCACAGATACGCAGTATTTT

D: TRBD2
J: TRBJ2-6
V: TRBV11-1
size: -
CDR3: CASSFTREGEPSGANGLTF
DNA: TGTGCCAGCAGCTTTACACGGGAGGGCGAACCCTCTGGGGCCAACGGCCTGACTTTC

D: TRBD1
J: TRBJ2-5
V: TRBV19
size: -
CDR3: CASSIGQGAETQYF
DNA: TGTGCCAGTAGTATAGGTCAGGGGGCAGAGACCCAGTACTTC

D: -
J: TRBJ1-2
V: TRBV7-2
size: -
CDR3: CASSSGPTGLSGYTF
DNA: TGTGCCAGCAGCTCAGGACCGACAGGCCTTAGTGGCTACACCTTC

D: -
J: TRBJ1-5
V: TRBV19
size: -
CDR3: CASSARDQPQHF
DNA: TGTGCCAGTAGTGCCCGGGATCAGCCCCAGCATTTT

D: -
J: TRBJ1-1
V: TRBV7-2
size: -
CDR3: CASSLAHSRTEAFF
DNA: TGTGCCAGCAGCTTAGCCCATAGCCGGACTGAAGCTTTCTTT

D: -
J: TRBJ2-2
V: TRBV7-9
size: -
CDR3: CASSLQGTNTGELFF
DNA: TGTGCCAGCAGCTTACAAGGGACAAACACCGGGGAGCTGTTTTTT

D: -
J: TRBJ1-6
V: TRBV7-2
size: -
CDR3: CASTSGRATATLHF
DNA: TGTGCCAGCACCTCGGGCAGGGCCACCGCAACCCTCCACTTT

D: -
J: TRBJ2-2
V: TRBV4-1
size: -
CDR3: CASSPERVANTGELFF
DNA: TGCGCCAGCAGCCCGGAGAGAGTTGCGAACACCGGGGAGCTGTTTTTT

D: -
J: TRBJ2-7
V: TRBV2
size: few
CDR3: CASTLGLRGEQYF
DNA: TGTGCCAGCACCCTAGGACTGCGGGGCGAGCAGTACTTC

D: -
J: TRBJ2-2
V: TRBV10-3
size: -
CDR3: CAINPGGPRGTGELFF
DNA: TGTGCCATCAACCCCGGCGGGCCACGAGGCACCGGGGAGCTGTTTTTT

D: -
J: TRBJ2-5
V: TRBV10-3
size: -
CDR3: CAISESDFPRETQYF
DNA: TGTGCCATCAGTGAGTCGGACTTCCCCCGGGAGACCCAGTACTTC

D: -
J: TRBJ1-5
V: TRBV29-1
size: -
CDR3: CSPGIGRDQPQHF
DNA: TGCAGCCCCGGCATCGGGAGAGATCAGCCCCAGCATTTT

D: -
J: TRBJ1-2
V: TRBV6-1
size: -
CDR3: CASSVGDNYGYTF
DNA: TGTGCCAGCAGTGTCGGGGATAACTATGGCTACACCTTC

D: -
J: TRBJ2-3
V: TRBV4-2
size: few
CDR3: CASSSQGVAGTDTQYF
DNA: TGTGCCAGCAGCTCCCAGGGGGTAGCGGGAACAGATACGCAGTATTTT

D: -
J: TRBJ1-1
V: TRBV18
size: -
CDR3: CASSPLGENTEAFF
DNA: TGTGCCAGCTCACCCCTCGGAGAGAACACTGAAGCTTTCTTT

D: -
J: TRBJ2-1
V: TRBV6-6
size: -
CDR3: CAIGGGGRSYNEQFF
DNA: TGTGCCATTGGGGGAGGGGGACGCTCCTACAATGAGCAGTTCTTC

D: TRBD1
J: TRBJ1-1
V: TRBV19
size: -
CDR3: CASSLGQGPWTEAFF
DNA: TGTGCCAGTAGTCTTGGACAGGGCCCGTGGACTGAAGCTTTCTTT

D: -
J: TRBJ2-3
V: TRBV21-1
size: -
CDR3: CASTPCSTDTQYF
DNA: TGTGCCAGCACCCCGTGCAGTACAGATACGCAGTATTTT

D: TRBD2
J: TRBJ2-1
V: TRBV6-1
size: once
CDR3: CASSEAIGRTSGGNEQFF
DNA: TGTGCCAGCAGTGAAGCGATAGGCAGGACTAGCGGGGGCAATGAGCAGTTCTTC

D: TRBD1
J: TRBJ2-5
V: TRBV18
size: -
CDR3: CASSPMTGVETQYF
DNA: TGTGCCAGCTCACCGATGACAGGGGTGGAGACCCAGTACTTC

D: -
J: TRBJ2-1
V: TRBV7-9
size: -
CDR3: CASSLATWDEQFF
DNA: TGTGCCAGCAGCTTGGCGACTTGGGATGAGCAGTTCTTC

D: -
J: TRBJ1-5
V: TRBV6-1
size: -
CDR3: CASSEALSNQPQHF
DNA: TGTGCCAGCAGTGAAGCTCTTAGCAATCAGCCCCAGCATTTT

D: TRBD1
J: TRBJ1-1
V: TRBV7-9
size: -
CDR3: CASSLARQGGTEAFF
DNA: TGTGCCAGCAGCTTAGCGCGACAGGGGGGGACTGAAGCTTTCTTT

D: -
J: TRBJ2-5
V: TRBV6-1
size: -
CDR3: CASRRGPSTETQYF
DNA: TGTGCCAGCCGACGGGGTCCCAGCACAGAGACCCAGTACTTC

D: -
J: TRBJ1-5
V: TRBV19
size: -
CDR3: CASSPRVHQPQHF
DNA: TGTGCCAGTAGCCCGCGCGTTCATCAGCCCCAGCATTTT

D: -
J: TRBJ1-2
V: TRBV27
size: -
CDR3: CASSRTQGTDYGYTF
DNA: TGTGCCAGCAGTCGTACACAGGGAACCGACTATGGCTACACCTTC

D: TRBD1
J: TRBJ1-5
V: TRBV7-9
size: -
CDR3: CASSPGTGGQPQHF
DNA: TGTGCCAGCAGCCCCGGGACAGGCGGTCAGCCCCAGCATTTT

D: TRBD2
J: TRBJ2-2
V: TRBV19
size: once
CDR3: CASRGLAGSNTGELFF
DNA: TGTGCCAGTAGGGGACTAGCGGGGAGTAACACCGGGGAGCTGTTTTTT